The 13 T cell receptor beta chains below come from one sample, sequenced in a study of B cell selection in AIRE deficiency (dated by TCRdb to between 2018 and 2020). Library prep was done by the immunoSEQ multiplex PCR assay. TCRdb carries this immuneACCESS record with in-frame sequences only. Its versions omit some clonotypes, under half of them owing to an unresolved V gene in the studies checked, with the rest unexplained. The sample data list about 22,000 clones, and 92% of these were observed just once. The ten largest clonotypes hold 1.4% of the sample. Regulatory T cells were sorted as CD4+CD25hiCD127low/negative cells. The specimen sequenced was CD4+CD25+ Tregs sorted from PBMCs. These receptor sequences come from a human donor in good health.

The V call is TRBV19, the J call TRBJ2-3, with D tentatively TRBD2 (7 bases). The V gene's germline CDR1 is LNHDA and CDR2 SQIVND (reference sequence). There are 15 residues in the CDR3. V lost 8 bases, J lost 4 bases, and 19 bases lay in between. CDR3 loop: CASPGGHGRADTQYF. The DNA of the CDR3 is TGTGCCAGTCCTGGGGGGCATGGGAGGGCAGATACGCAGTATTTT.

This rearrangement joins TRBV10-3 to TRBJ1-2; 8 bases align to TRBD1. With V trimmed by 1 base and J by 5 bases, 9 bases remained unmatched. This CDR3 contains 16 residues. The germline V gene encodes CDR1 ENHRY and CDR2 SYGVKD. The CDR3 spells CAISELRQGREYGYTF. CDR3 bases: TGTGCCATCAGTGAGTTGCGACAGGGGAGGGAATATGGCTACACCTTC.

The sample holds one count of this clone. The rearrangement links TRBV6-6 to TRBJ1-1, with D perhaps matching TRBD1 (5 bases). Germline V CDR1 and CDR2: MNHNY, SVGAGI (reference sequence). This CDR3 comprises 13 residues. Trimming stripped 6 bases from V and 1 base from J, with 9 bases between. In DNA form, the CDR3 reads TGTGCCAGCAGGGGACCGACGAACACTGAAGCTTTCTTT. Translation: CASRGPTNTEAFF.

This CDR3 reads CSVSPPGLTYEQYF. CDR3 in DNA: TGCAGCGTTTCCCCTCCAGGACTAACATACGAGCAGTACTTC. The rearrangement uses TRBV29-1 and TRBJ2-7, with D perhaps TRBD2 (6 bases). Per the germline V gene, CDR1 is SQVTM and CDR2 is ANQGSEA. The CDR3 totals 14 residues. Trimming removed 5 bases from V and 4 bases from J, with 18 bases in between.

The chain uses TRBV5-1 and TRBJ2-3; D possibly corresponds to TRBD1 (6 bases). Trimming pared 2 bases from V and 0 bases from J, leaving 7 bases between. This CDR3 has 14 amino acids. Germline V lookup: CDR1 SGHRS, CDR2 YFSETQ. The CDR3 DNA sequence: TGCGCCAGCAGCTTAGGACAGAGCACAGATACGCAGTATTTT. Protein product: CASSLGQSTDTQYF.

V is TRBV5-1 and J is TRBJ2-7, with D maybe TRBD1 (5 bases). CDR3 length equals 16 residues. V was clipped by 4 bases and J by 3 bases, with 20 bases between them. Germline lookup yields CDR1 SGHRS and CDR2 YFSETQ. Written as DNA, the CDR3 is TGCGCCAGCAGCCCCATTTTTGGGGAAGGGGTCTACGAGCAGTACTTC. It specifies CASSPIFGEGVYEQYF.

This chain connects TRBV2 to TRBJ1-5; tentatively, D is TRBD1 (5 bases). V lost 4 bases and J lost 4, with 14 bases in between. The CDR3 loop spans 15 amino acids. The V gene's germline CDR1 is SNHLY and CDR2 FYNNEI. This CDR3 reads CASSVSPGLNQPQHF. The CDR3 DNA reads TGTGCCAGCAGTGTAAGCCCGGGACTGAATCAGCCCCAGCATTTT.

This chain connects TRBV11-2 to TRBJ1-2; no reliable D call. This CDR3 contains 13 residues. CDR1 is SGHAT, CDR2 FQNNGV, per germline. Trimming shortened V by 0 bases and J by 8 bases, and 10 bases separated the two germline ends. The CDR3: CASSLDLLGGYTF. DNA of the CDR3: TGTGCCAGCAGCTTAGATCTACTGGGGGGCTACACCTTC. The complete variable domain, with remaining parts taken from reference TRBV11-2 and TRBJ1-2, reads EAGVAQSPRYKIIEKRQSVAFWCNPISGHATLYWYQQILGQGPKLLIQFQNNGVVDDSQLPKDRFSAERLKGVDSTLKIQPAKLEDSAVYLCASSLDLLGGYTFGSGTRLTVV.

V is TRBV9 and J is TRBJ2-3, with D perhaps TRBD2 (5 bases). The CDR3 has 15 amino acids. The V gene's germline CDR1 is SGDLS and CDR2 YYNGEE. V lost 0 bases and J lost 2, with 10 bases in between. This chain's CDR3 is CASSVGAGTTDTQYF. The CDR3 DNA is TGTGCCAGCAGCGTAGGGGCGGGTACCACAGATACGCAGTATTTT.

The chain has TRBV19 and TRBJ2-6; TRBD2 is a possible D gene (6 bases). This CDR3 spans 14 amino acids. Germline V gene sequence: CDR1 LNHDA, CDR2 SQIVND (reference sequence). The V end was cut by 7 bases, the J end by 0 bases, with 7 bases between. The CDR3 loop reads CASTGVSGANVLTF. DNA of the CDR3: TGTGCCAGTACGGGAGTCTCTGGGGCCAACGTCCTGACTTTC.

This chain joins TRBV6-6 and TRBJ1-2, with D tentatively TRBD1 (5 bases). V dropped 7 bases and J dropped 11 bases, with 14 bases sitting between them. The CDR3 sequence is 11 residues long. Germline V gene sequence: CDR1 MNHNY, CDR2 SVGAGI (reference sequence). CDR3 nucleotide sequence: TGTGCCAGCAAAATAGGGGAATGGTACACCTTC. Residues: CASKIGEWYTF.

CDR3 bases: TGTGCCAGCAGTGAAGCAGCACGGGGAGGGGGAGAGACCCAGTACTTC. This sequence encodes CASSEAARGGGETQYF. The chain combines TRBV6-1 with TRBJ2-5, with D perhaps TRBD2 (7 bases). V was cut by 0 bases and J by 4 bases, with 15 bases left in between. Looked up from germline, CDR1 is MNHNS and CDR2 is SASEGT. CDR3 size: 16 residues.

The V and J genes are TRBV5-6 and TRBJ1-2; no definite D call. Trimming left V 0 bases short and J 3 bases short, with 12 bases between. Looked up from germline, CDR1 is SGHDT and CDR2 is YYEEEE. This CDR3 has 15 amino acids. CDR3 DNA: TGTGCCAGCAGCTTGGAACTGGTTGTTGACTATGGCTACACCTTC. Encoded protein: CASSLELVVDYGYTF.